The 21 T cell receptor beta chains below come from one sample, sequenced in a study of cytomegalovirus exposure and HLA in healthy donors. PCR primers comprised 60 Vbeta and 13 Jbeta primers. Produced via immunoSEQ multiplex PCR; TCRdb's table is partial and in-frame only. The sample includes about 59,000 clones, around 83% seen only once; the top ten take about 1.6%. The sample consisted of PBMCs. The source of these receptors is a human donor in good health.

Regarding this clone: A read error may produce the germline difference seen at one junction end. This chain uses TRBV18 with TRBJ2-1; D gene uncertain. CDR3 size: 12 residues. Germline V gives CDR1 KGHSH, CDR2 LQKENI. CDR3 bases: TGTGCCAGCTCACCCTCCGACAATGAGCAGTTCTTC. Its protein is CASSPSDNEQFF.

This chain joins TRBV10-3 and TRBJ1-1; 10 bases fit TRBD1. The CDR3 runs to 16 residues. The V gene's germline CDR1 is ENHRY and CDR2 SYGVKD. Trimming took 6 bases from V and 3 from J; bases not matched to a gene: 10. CDR3 nucleotide sequence: TGTGCCATCAGGGACAGGGGGGGAGGCGCTGACACTGAAGCTTTCTTT. Translating gives CAIRDRGGGADTEAFF.

This clone has just one count. The V call is TRBV19, the J call TRBJ2-1, with D uncertain. The CDR3 length is 16 residues. Germline CDR1 LNHDA, CDR2 SQIVND (reference sequence). V lost 2 bases and J 2 bases, leaving 13 bases between the germline ends. The CDR3 spells CASSIYVQATYNEQFF. The CDR3 nucleotides are TGTGCCAGTAGTATATATGTCCAGGCAACCTACAATGAGCAGTTCTTC. Full variable domain (rest looked up from reference TRBV19 and TRBJ2-1): DGGITQSPKYLFRKEGQNVTLSCEQNLNHDAMYWYRQDPGQGLRLIYYSQIVNDFQKGDIAEGYSVSREKKESFPLTVTSAQKNPTAFYLCASSIYVQATYNEQFFGPGTRLTVL.

This clone turned up a few times. The chain joins TRBV7-9 to TRBJ1-1, with D unclear. Germline V gene sequence: CDR1 SEHNR, CDR2 FQNEAQ (reference sequence). There are 12 residues in the CDR3. The germline V and J ends were trimmed by 5 bases and 4 bases, with 8 bases remaining between them. The CDR3 spells CASSVDSTEAFF. CDR3 nucleotides: TGTGCCAGCAGCGTAGACTCCACTGAAGCTTTCTTT.

CDR3 coding DNA: TGTGCCAGCTCACCAATTACGGGAGTAGCCAAAAACATTCAGTACTTC. It is translated as CASSPITGVAKNIQYF. The rearrangement joins TRBV18 to TRBJ2-4, with a tentative D call TRBD2 (6 bases). Trimming left V 2 bases short and J 0 bases short, with 11 bases between. The CDR3 runs 16 residues. CDR1 and CDR2 (germline): KGHSH, LQKENI.

Note on this clone: A clone one base away is much larger, so this may be a read error. This chain uses TRBV4-2 with TRBJ2-6; a weak D match, TRBD1 (6 bases). The CDR3 length is 16 residues. Per germline, CDR1 LGHNA and CDR2 YNFKEQ. CDR3 protein: CTSSQEGGSGANVLTF. CDR3 sequence (DNA): TGTACCAGCAGCCAAGAAGGGGGCTCTGGGGCCAACGTCCTGACTTTC.

J is TRBJ2-7 and V is TRBV7-2, with TRBD2 matching 14 bases. After removal of 3 bases from V and 2 bases from J, the junction contained 6 bases not matched to a gene. Per the germline V gene, CDR1 is SGHTA and CDR2 is FQGNSA. This CDR3 comprises 17 residues. The DNA of the CDR3 is TGTGCCAGCAGCTTGAGACTAGCGGGGGGGCCTCCCTACGAGCAGTACTTC. It is translated as CASSLRLAGGPPYEQYF.

This chain uses TRBV20-1 with TRBJ2-1; tentatively, D is TRBD2 (7 bases). This CDR3 comprises 11 residues. CDR1 and CDR2 from the germline V gene are DFQATT and SNEGSKA (reference sequence). V was clipped by 1 base and J by 11 bases, with 9 bases between them. As DNA, the CDR3 is TGCAGTGCTAGAGCCGGGGGGCAGCAGTTCTTC. Amino acids: CSARAGGQQFF.

The CDR3 bases are TGTGCCAGCACCGCGCTTAGCGGGGGGGCTGACATTCAGTACTTC. It translates to CASTALSGGADIQYF. The J gene is TRBJ2-4, the V gene TRBV6-1; 11 bases fit TRBD2. Germline V lookup: CDR1 MNHNS, CDR2 SASEGT. V lost 7 bases, J lost 8 bases, and 10 bases stayed unmatched. This CDR3 comprises 15 residues.

The chain combines TRBV19 with TRBJ2-1; 8 bases map to TRBD2. Germline assignment: CDR1 LNHDA and CDR2 SQIVND (reference sequence). J was trimmed by 15 bases and V by 5 bases; bases with no gene match: 15. This CDR3 has 14 amino acids. The CDR3 sequence is CASSPGTRSPYRFF. The CDR3 DNA reads as TGTGCCAGTAGTCCCGGGACTAGGTCTCCTTATCGGTTCTTC.

This chain uses TRBV5-1 with TRBJ2-7; unclear D gene. V was cut by 0 bases and J by 4 bases, with 11 bases left in between. The CDR3 sequence is 14 residues long. CDR1 and CDR2 (germline): SGHRS, YFSETQ. The CDR3 loop reads CASSLEEKPYEQYF. CDR3 DNA sequence: TGCGCCAGCAGCTTGGAAGAGAAACCATACGAGCAGTACTTC.

The chain joins TRBV27 to TRBJ1-3; tentative D call: TRBD1 (6 bases). Germline V gene sequence: CDR1 MNHEY, CDR2 SMNVEV (reference sequence). V lost 5 bases and J 2 bases, leaving 16 bases between the germline ends. CDR3 length: 16 residues. CDR3 nucleotides: TGTGCCAGCAGTCCGTGGGACATGTCCGCTGGAAACACCATATATTTT. This sequence encodes CASSPWDMSAGNTIYF.

This rearrangement joins TRBV5-6 to TRBJ1-1; D is undetermined. The CDR3 consists of 13 residues. CDR1 and CDR2 (germline): SGHDT, YYEEEE. Trimming pared 4 bases from V and 1 base from J, leaving 8 bases between. CDR3 sequence: CASSTPRNTEAFF. The CDR3 DNA reads as TGTGCCAGCAGCACACCCAGGAACACTGAAGCTTTCTTT. Filled out from reference TRBV5-6 and TRBJ1-1, the complete variable domain reads DAGVTQSPTHLIKTRGQQVTLRCSPKSGHDTVSWYQQALGQGPQFIFQYYEEEERQRGNFPDRFSGHQFPNYSSELNVNALLLGDSALYLCASSTPRNTEAFFGQGTRLTVV.

This chain uses TRBV6-1 with TRBJ2-3; 7 bases map to TRBD2. The CDR3 spans 15 residues. Germline lookup yields CDR1 MNHNS and CDR2 SASEGT. Unmatched junction bases numbered 6, after V lost 2 bases and J lost 4 bases. DNA for the CDR3: TGTGCCAGCAGTGAAAACAGCGGGGATCCAGATACGCAGTATTTT. This translates into CASSENSGDPDTQYF.

The chain is built from TRBV4-3 and TRBJ2-3; 8 nucleotides line up with TRBD2. Germline V lookup: CDR1 LGHNA, CDR2 YSLEER. The V segment lost 2 bases and the J segment 1 base; nucleotides outside the gene matches: 2. The CDR3 runs to 15 residues. For the CDR3, the DNA is TGCGCCAGCAGCCAACGAGCGGGAGGCACAGATACGCAGTATTTT. It codes for CASSQRAGGTDTQYF.

The chain carries TRBV9 and TRBJ2-7, with D possibly being TRBD1 (6 bases). The CDR3 runs 14 residues. The V end lost 2 bases, the J end lost 1 base, and 10 bases lay between the germline ends. The germline CDR1 and CDR2 sequences are SGDLS and YYNGEE. In nucleotides, the CDR3 is TGTGCCAGCAGCGTGACAGGTTTATCCTACGAGCAGTACTTC. Its protein product is CASSVTGLSYEQYF.

The V gene is TRBV6-5, the J gene TRBJ2-3; 7 bases are a match to TRBD2. CDR1 MNHEY and CDR2 SVGAGI come from the germline V gene. V was clipped by 0 bases and J by 0 bases; unmatched bases: 3. This CDR3 spans 16 amino acids. CDR3 nucleotide sequence: TGTGCCAGCAGTTACTCGGGACTAAGGAGCACAGATACGCAGTATTTT. This sequence encodes CASSYSGLRSTDTQYF.

V is TRBV7-2 and J is TRBJ2-7, with 7 nucleotides matching TRBD1. V gave up 5 bases and J gave up 2 bases; unmatched junction bases: 6. The CDR3 has 14 residues. Germline V gives CDR1 SGHTA, CDR2 FQGNSA. The CDR3, as DNA: TGTGCCAGCAGCCTTTCGGGACAGACCTACGAGCAGTACTTC. Protein: CASSLSGQTYEQYF.

The chain combines TRBV18 with TRBJ1-3; no definite D call. This CDR3 comprises 14 residues. CDR1 KGHSH and CDR2 LQKENI come from the germline V gene. V was trimmed by 0 bases and J by 4 bases, leaving 7 bases between them. Written as DNA, the CDR3 is TGTGCCAGCTCACCACCGAACAGCGGAAACACCATATATTTT. Residues: CASSPPNSGNTIYF.

This clone was observed once. The same CDR3 also results from other DNA sequences found in this sample. The chain links TRBV30 to TRBJ2-3; 7 bases map to TRBD1. Looked up from germline, CDR1 is GTSNPN and CDR2 is SVGIG (reference sequence). The ends lost 8 bases at V and 2 bases at J; junction bases unmatched: 10. This CDR3 has 14 amino acids. CDR3 amino acids: CALHRGISTDTQYF. The CDR3 nucleotides are TGTGCCCTCCACAGGGGCATTTCCACAGATACGCAGTATTTT.

The chain carries TRBV11-2 and TRBJ2-5, with D maybe TRBD1 (5 bases). The CDR3 runs 17 residues. V was clipped by 0 bases and J by 1 base, with 15 bases between them. The V gene's germline CDR1 is SGHAT and CDR2 FQNNGV. The CDR3 loop reads CASSLEFGARVQETQYF. In DNA, the CDR3 is TGTGCCAGCAGCTTAGAGTTTGGGGCGAGAGTCCAAGAGACCCAGTACTTC.